These T cell receptor beta chains were read from a single sample in a study of T cells in Graves' hyperthyroidism and ophthalmopathy. TCRdb analysed the multiplex PCR reads with MiXCR anew, one entry per CDR3 protein. The sample carries hundreds of thousands of distinct CDR3 sequences, over 15% recorded once. Material for sequencing was blood. Receptor source: a woman aged 45 to 65 with Graves' hyperthyroidism that later progressed to Graves' ophthalmopathy. Both conserved end residues are part of each CDR3. The D gene is left open where the match is weak. Size is stated for part of the rows, as once, few or many counts, or as a class when the clone is expanded.

TRBJ2-3 | TRBV5-6 | TRBD2 | few | TGTGCCAGCAGCCCAGGCGGGGGGGGAGATACGCAGTATTTT | CASSPGGGGDTQYF
TRBJ1-1 | TRBV6-2/TRBV6-3 | NA | few | TGTGCCAGCAGTTACTCCCCCCCGGGGAACACTGAAGCTTTCTTT | CASSYSPPGNTEAFF
TRBJ2-5 | TRBV7-2 | NA | few | TGTGCCAGCAGAGCACTGGGCCAAGAGACCCAGTACTTC | CASRALGQETQYF
TRBJ1-1 | TRBV29-1 | NA | few | TGCAGCGTTGAAGAGGGGGCGCTTACTGAAGCTTTCTTT | CSVEEGALTEAFF
TRBJ2-3 | TRBV7-2 | TRBD2 | NA | TGTGCCAGCAGCTTACCTAGCGGGGGGGCAAAAAGCACAGATACGCAGTATTTT | CASSLPSGGAKSTDTQYF
TRBJ2-5 | TRBV6-5 | NA | NA | TGTGCCAGCAGTTACGGACCCGAGGGGGGGGAGACCCAGTACTTC | CASSYGPEGGETQYF
TRBJ2-7 | TRBV12-3/TRBV12-4 | NA | many | TGTGCCAGCAGTCTCTCGACCTACGAGCAGTACTTC | CASSLSTYEQYF
TRBJ2-1 | TRBV7-9 | TRBD2 | NA | TGTGCCAGCAGCCCCGGACCTCGACTAGCGGGGGGCTCTCCGCGTAATGAGCAGTTCTTC | CASSPGPRLAGGSPRNEQFF
TRBJ1-2 | TRBV2 | TRBD1 | NA | TGTGCCAGCAGAGGTTCAAGAACAGGGGCGGCTGGCTACACCTTC | CASRGSRTGAAGYTF
TRBJ2-3 | TRBV5-1 | NA | many | TGCGCCAGCAGCCAACCGGACAGACAGAGCACAGATACGCAGTATTTT | CASSQPDRQSTDTQYF
TRBJ2-7 | TRBV5-1 | TRBD1 | many | TGCGCCAGCAGCTTGGGCCACAGGGGGTTCTACGAGCAGTACTTC | CASSLGHRGFYEQYF
TRBJ1-4 | TRBV5-1 | NA | many | TGCGCCAGCAGCCCGGACAGCCGGGGATCTGAAAAACTGTTTTTT | CASSPDSRGSEKLFF
TRBJ2-1 | TRBV5-6 | NA | NA | TGTGCCAGCAGCGCCGACAGTCCCTCCTACAATGAGCAGTTCTTC | CASSADSPSYNEQFF
TRBJ1-4 | TRBV11-2 | NA | NA | TGTGCCAGCAGCTTAGGGTTTCGGGAGGACGAAAAACTGTTTTTT | CASSLGFREDEKLFF
TRBJ1-1 | TRBV7-9 | NA | few | TGTGCCAGCAACTTATTCCTCGATCTTAACACTGAAGCTTTCTTT | CASNLFLDLNTEAFF
TRBJ1-1 | TRBV6-5 | NA | NA | TGTGCCAGCAGTTCTCGACAGGTATTGAACACTGAAGCTTTCTTT | CASSSRQVLNTEAFF
TRBJ2-4 | TRBV20-1 | NA | few | TGCAGTGCTAGAGATGGGGGGCCGTTAGCCAAAAACATTCAGTACTTC | CSARDGGPLAKNIQYF